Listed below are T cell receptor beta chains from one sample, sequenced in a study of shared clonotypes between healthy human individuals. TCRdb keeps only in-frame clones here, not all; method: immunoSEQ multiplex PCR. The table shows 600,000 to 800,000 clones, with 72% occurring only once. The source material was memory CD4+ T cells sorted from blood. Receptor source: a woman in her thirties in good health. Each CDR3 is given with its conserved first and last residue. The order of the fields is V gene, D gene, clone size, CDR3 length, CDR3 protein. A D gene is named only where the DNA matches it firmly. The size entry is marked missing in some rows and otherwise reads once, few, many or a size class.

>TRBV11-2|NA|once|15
CASSITRGTLGGYTF
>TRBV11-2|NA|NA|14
CASSLDRTNYGYTF
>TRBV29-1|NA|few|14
CSVEEGSSGNTIYF
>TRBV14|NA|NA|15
CASSQDPGDEYEQYF
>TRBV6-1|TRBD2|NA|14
CASGLAESTDTQYF
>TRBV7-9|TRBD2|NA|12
CASSSSSGKQFF
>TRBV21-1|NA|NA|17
CASQRDRVYPGANVLTF
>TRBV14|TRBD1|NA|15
CASSQVDRVYNEQFF
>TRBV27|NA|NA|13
CASSSPPSYTQYF
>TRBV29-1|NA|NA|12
CSVGQTNTEAFF
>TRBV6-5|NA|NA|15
CASSLKAGSNYGYTF
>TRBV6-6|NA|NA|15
CASSPGKGRGNTIYF
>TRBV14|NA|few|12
CASSQVWETIYF
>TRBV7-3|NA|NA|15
CASSLRGDRTGELFF
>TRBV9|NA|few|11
CASSQGYEQYF
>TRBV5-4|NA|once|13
CASSLGSTDTQYF
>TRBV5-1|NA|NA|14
CASSLLWTDYGYTF
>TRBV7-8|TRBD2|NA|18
CASSFRPTSGRVTDTQYF
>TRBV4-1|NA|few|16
CASANSRGSYRDTQYF
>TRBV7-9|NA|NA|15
CASSLGGGGDTEAFF
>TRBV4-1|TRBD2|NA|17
CASSRAGLVISYNEQFF
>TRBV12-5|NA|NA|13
CASGRTNTGELFF
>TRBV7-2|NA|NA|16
CASSLVVGAPGNTIYF